A selection of T cell receptor beta chains follows, all from one sample in a study of T cell responses to AZD1222 COVID-19 vaccine. This table comes from immunoSEQ multiplex PCR, and its TCRdb copy is limited to in-frame clones, with some not included. The table has roughly 140,000 clones, about 88% seen once. The sample consisted of peripheral blood, taken after recovery from COVID-19. The origin of the receptors is an adult who had recovered from COVID-19. CDR3s include the opening cysteine and the closing phenylalanine or tryptophan. Fields, in order: J gene, V gene, D gene, CDR3 DNA, CDR3 protein. A D gene is named only where the DNA matches it firmly.

TRBJ1-5,TRBV2,TRBD1,TGTGCCAGCAGTTGGGACAGGGCGGAACCCCAGCATTTT,CASSWDRAEPQHF
TRBJ2-5,TRBV5-1,TRBD1,TGCGCCAGCAGCTGGTTCGAGGGGGCGGTATCCCTCCAAGAGACCCAGTACTTC,CASSWFEGAVSLQETQYF
TRBJ1-2,TRBV27,.,TGTGCCAGCAGTCCAGGGGCGGACGGCTACACCTTC,CASSPGADGYTF
TRBJ1-1,TRBV7-9,TRBD1,TGTGCCAGCAGCTTATACCTGACAGGGGGCACTGAAGCTTTCTTT,CASSLYLTGGTEAFF
TRBJ2-7,TRBV5-4,.,TGTGCCAGCAGCCGGGGTGGAGACTCCTACGAGCAGTACTTC,CASSRGGDSYEQYF
TRBJ1-6,TRBV12-3/TRBV12-4,.,TGTGCCAGCAGCGATCTCTATAATTCACCCCTCCACTTT,CASSDLYNSPLHF
TRBJ2-7,TRBV6-6,.,TGTGCCAGCAGTTACCGGGACGGTTTCTACGAGCAGTACTTC,CASSYRDGFYEQYF
TRBJ2-7,TRBV5-4,TRBD1,TGTGCCAGCAGCTCGTCGGACAGGGCAGGCTACGAGCAGTACTTC,CASSSSDRAGYEQYF
TRBJ2-7,TRBV7-2,.,TGTGCCAGCAGCTTAGGGGGGATGGTAGCCTACGAGCAGTACTTC,CASSLGGMVAYEQYF
TRBJ2-5,TRBV11-2,.,TGTGCCAGCAGCTTAATTTTCGGCCAGGAGGAAGAGACCCAGTACTTC,CASSLIFGQEEETQYF
TRBJ1-5,TRBV19,.,TGTGCCAGTAGTTTCAGGGGAGGGGATCAGCCCCAGCATTTT,CASSFRGGDQPQHF
TRBJ2-3,TRBV10-3,.,TGTGCCATCAGTGAGCGTCTCCAAACAGATACGCAGTATTTT,CAISERLQTDTQYF
TRBJ2-2,TRBV13,TRBD1,TGTGCCAGCAGCTCTACAACGAGGGGGCTGGTTACCGGGGAGCTGTTTTTT,CASSSTTRGLVTGELFF
TRBJ2-3,TRBV29-1,TRBD2,TGCAGCGCCTCCCCCCAGCGGGAACTGACTAGCACAGATACGCAGTATTTT,CSASPQRELTSTDTQYF